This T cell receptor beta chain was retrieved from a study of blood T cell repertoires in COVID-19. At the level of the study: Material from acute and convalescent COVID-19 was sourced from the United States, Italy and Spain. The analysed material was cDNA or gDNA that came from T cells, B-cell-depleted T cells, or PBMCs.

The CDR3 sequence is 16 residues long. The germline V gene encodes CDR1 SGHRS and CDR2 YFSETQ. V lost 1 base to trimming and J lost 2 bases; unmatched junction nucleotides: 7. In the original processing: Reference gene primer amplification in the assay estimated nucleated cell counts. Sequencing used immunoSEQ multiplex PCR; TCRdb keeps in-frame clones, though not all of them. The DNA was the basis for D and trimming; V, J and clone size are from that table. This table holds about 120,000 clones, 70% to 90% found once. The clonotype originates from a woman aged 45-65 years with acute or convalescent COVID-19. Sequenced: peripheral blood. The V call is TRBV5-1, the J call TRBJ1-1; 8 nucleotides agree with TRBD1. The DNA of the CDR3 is TGCGCCAGCAGCTTGTATCGGGCAGGGGGCAACACTGAAGCTTTCTTT. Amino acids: CASSLYRAGGNTEAFF.